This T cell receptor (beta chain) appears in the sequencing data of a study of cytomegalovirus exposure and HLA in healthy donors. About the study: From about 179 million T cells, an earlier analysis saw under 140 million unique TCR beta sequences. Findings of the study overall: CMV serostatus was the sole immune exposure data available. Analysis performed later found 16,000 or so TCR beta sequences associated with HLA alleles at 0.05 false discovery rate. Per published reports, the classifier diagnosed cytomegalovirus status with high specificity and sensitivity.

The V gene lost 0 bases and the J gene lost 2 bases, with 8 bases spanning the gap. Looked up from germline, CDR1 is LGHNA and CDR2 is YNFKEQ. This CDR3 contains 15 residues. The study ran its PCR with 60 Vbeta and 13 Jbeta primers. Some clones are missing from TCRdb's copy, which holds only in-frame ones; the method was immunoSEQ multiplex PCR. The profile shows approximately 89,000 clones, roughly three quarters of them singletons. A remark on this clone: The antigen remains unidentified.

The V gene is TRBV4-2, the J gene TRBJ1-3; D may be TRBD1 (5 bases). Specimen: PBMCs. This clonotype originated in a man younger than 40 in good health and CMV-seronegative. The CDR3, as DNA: TGTGCCAGCAGCCAAGATTTAGGGGCTGGAAACACCATATATTTT. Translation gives CASSQDLGAGNTIYF.